The entry below describes one T cell receptor (beta chain). What it binds is unknown. Second-dose timings of about 4 or about 12 weeks were pooled. This sample stems from a study of T cell responses to AZD1222 COVID-19 vaccine. TCRdb's table, derived via immunoSEQ multiplex PCR, lists solely in-frame clones and lacks some. The table shows fewer than 120,000 clones, with 94% occurring only once. General study results and limits: Dominant CD4 TCR responses targeted spike regions 160-218 and 743-854. Just five to seven people given AZD1222 tested seropositive at baseline. Mostly white British, mostly female donors; authors suggested clonal diversity may be underestimated.

CDR3 length: 18 residues. V lost 4 bases and J 0 bases, leaving 21 bases between the germline ends. From germline, CDR1 is SGHDN and CDR2 FVKESK. The TCR comes from an adult who received the AZD1222 COVID-19 vaccine. The chain uses TRBV14 and TRBJ1-1, with D perhaps matching TRBD1 (5 bases). Specimen: peripheral blood, collected 28 days after the second AZD1222 dose. The CDR3: CASSPPQGRARVNTEAFF. CDR3 nucleotide sequence: TGTGCCAGCAGCCCCCCGCAGGGAAGGGCGAGGGTGAACACTGAAGCTTTCTTT.